What follows is one T cell receptor beta chain and its context. Antigen unknown. Germline V gene data show CDR1 as SGHVS and CDR2 as FNYEAQ. The CDR3 has 14 amino acids. V gave up 5 bases and J gave up 8 bases, with 18 bases separating them. The data were obtained in a study of CD8+CD57+ T cells in acquired aplastic anemia. Study-wide results and limits: Comparison of patients with controls identified almost 30 shared CD8+ CDR3 sequences. Patients were compared with controls for CD8+ Simpson's diversity, and no significant difference emerged.

Genomic DNA provided the template from which TCR beta VDJ and CDR3 profiles were obtained. A single record per CDR3 protein comes from TCRdb applying MiXCR to the reads. The sample has more than 150,000 distinct CDR3 sequences; around 45% are singletons. The genes are TRBV7-6 and TRBJ1-1; maybe TRBD1 (6 bases). This clonotype originated in a human donor in good health. Sequencing was carried out using sorted CD4+, CD8+, or CD8+CD57+ T cells (not recorded which) from PBMCs. CDR3: CASSQNPPGQEAFF. The CDR3 DNA is TGTGCCAGCAGCCAAAATCCCCCGGGACAAGAAGCTTTCTTT.